This TCR beta chain was recorded in a study of blood T cells in healthy people across ages. Study-level information: The template switching approach captured approximately one barcoded beta molecule for every two T cells.

In germline, CDR1 is SGHAT, CDR2 FQNNGV. Deletions cut 5 bases from V and 4 bases from J, with 24 bases between. The length of the CDR3 is 19 residues. Findings and caveats of the study: The long-lived group displayed more naive CD4+ cells, plus higher diversity, than the aged donors did. The recorded TCR beta diversity per million T cells decreased in a roughly linear manner with age.

The amount of total RNA extracted per sample was at least 6 micrograms. In its sample, this clonotype was seen many times. Antigen specificity is unknown. Together with a sample-barcoded 5' primer, a J-beta primer mix was included in a second PCR lasting about 6 to 11 cycles. TCRdb independently ran MiXCR on the 5' RACE reads; one entry per CDR3 protein. The data hold more than 800,000 distinct CDR3 sequences, with more than 25% observed a single time. The receptor's source is a woman of 80 years or more in good health. V and J are TRBV11-2 and TRBJ2-6; D gene unclear. The specimen was blood. In DNA form, the CDR3 reads TGTGCCAGCAGCAAGACGCCCAGTTTGGGGTTAGGGGGGGCCAACGTCCTGACTTTC. Protein: CASSKTPSLGLGGANVLTF.